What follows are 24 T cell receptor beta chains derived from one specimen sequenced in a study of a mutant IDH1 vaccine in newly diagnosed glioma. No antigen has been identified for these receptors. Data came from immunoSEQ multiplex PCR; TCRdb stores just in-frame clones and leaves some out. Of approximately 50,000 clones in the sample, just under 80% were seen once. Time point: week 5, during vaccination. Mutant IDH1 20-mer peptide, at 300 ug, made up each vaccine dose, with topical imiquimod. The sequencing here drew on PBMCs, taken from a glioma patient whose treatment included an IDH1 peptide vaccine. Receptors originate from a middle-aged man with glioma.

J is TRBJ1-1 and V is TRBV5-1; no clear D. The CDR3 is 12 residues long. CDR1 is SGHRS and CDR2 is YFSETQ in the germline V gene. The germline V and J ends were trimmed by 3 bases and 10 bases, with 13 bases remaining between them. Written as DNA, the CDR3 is TGCGCCAGCAGCTCGGAGGGTAGGAGAGCTTTCTTT. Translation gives CASSSEGRRAFF. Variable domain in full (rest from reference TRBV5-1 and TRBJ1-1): KAGVTQTPRYLIKTRGQQVTLSCSPISGHRSVSWYQQTPGQGLQFLFEYFSETQRNKGNFPGRFSGRQFSNSRSEMNVSTLELGDSALYLCASSSEGRRAFFGQGTRLTVV.

CDR3 in DNA: TGTGCCAGCAGCTCCTTCGCAGGGGATTCACCCCTCCACTTT. Its protein product is CASSSFAGDSPLHF. The chain carries TRBV5-4 and TRBJ1-6; D possibly corresponds to TRBD1 (6 bases). V shed 3 bases and J shed 8 bases, with 12 bases lying between them. Germline-derived CDR1 and CDR2 are SGHNT and YYREEE (reference sequence). The CDR3 extends over 14 amino acids.

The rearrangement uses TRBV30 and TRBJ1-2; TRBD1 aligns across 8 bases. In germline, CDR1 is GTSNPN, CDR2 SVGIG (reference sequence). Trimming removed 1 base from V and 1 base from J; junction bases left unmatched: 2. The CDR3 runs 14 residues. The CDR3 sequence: CAWSAGQGNYGYTF. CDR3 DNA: TGTGCCTGGAGTGCAGGACAGGGTAACTATGGCTACACCTTC.

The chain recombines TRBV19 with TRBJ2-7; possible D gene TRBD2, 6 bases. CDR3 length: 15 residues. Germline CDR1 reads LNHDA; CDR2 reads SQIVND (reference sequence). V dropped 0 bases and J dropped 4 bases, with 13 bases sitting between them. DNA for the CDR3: TGTGCCAGTAGTATAGACCTAGCGCCGCTTTACGAGCAGTACTTC. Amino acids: CASSIDLAPLYEQYF.

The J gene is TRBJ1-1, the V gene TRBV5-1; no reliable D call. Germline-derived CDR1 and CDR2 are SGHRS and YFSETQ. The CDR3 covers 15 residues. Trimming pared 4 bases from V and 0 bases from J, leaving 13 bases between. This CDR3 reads CASSDHATMNTEAFF. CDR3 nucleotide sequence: TGCGCCAGCAGCGACCACGCCACAATGAACACTGAAGCTTTCTTT. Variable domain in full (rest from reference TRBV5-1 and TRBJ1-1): KAGVTQTPRYLIKTRGQQVTLSCSPISGHRSVSWYQQTPGQGLQFLFEYFSETQRNKGNFPGRFSGRQFSNSRSEMNVSTLELGDSALYLCASSDHATMNTEAFFGQGTRLTVV.

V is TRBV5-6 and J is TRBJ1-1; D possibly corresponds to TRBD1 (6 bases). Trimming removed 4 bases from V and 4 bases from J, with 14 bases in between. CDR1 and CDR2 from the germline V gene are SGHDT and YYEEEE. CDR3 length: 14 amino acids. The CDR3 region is CASSRVGAATEAFF. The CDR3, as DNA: TGTGCCAGCAGCCGGGTGGGGGCTGCCACTGAAGCTTTCTTT.

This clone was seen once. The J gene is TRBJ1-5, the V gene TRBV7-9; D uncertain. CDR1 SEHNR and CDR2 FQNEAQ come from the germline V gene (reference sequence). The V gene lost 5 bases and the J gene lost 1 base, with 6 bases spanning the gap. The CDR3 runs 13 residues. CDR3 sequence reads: CASSPGSNQPQHF. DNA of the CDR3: TGTGCCAGCAGCCCGGGGAGCAATCAGCCCCAGCATTTT. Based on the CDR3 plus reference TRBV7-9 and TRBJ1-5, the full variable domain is DTGVSQNPRHKITKRGQNVTFRCDPISEHNRLYWYRQTLGQGPEFLTYFQNEAQLEKSRLLSDRFSAERPKGSFSTLEIQRTEQGDSAMYLCASSPGSNQPQHFGDGTRLSIL.

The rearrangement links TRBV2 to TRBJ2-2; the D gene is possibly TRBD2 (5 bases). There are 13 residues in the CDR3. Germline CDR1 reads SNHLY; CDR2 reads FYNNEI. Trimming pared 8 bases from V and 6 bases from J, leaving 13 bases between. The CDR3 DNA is TGTGCCAGCGCACTAGTGAAGGCCGGGGAGCTGTTTTTT. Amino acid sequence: CASALVKAGELFF.

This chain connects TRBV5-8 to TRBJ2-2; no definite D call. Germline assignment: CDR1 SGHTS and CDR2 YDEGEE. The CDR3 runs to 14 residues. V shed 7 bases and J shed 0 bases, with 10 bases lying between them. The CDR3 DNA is TGTGCCAGCTGGCGCAGAACGAACACCGGGGAGCTGTTTTTT. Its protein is CASWRRTNTGELFF.

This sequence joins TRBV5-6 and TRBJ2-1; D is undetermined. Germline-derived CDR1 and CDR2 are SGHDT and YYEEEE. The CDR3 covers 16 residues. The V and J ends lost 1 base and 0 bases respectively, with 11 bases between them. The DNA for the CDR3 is TGTGCCAGCAGCTTGATTACCGTCTACTCCTACAATGAGCAGTTCTTC. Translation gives CASSLITVYSYNEQFF.

The CDR3 loop reads CASSPAGETQYF. The DNA for the CDR3 is TGTGCCAGCTCACCAGCAGGGGAGACCCAGTACTTC. The genes are TRBV18 and TRBJ2-5; possibly TRBD1 for D (5 bases). CDR1 is KGHSH, CDR2 LQKENI, per germline. V lost 2 bases and J lost 5, with 6 bases in between. The CDR3 is made up of 12 amino acids.

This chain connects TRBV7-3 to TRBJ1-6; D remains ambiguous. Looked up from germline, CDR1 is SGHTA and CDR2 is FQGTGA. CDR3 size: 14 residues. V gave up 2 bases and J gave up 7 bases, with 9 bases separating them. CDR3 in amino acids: CASSLDGGNSPLHF. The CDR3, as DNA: TGTGCCAGCAGCTTAGACGGAGGGAATTCACCCCTCCACTTT.

The CDR3 protein is CASSQLSQPQHF. CDR3 nucleotide sequence: TGTGCCAGCAGTCAATTGAGTCAGCCCCAGCATTTT. This chain joins TRBV6-6 and TRBJ1-5; no firm D call. V lost 5 bases and J 6 bases, leaving 8 bases between the germline ends. This CDR3 contains 12 residues. CDR1 and CDR2 from the germline V gene are MNHNY and SVGAGI (reference sequence).

The CDR3 spells CASSYGENEQFF. CDR3 nucleotide sequence: TGTGCCAGCAGTTATGGCGAAAATGAGCAGTTCTTC. The V gene is TRBV6-6, the J gene TRBJ2-1, with unresolved D. The germline V gene has CDR1 MNHNY and CDR2 SVGAGI (reference sequence). This CDR3 is built from 12 residues. V lost 3 bases and J 7 bases, leaving 7 bases between the germline ends.

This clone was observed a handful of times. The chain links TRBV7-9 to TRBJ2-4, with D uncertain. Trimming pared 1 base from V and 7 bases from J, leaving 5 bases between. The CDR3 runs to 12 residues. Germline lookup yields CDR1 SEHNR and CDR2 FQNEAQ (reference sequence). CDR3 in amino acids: CASSLGVNIQYF. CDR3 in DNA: TGTGCCAGCAGCTTAGGGGTGAACATTCAGTACTTC.

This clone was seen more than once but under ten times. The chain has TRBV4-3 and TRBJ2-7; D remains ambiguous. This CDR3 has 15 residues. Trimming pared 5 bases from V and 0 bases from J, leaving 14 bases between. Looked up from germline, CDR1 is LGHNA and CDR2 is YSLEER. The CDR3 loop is CASSTRYLDSYEQYF. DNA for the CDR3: TGCGCCAGCAGCACACGATACCTCGACTCCTACGAGCAGTACTTC.

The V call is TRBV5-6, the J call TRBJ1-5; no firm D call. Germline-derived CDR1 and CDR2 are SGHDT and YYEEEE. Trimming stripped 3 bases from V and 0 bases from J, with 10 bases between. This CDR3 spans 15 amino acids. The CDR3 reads CASSSGVFSNQPQHF. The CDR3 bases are TGTGCCAGCAGCTCAGGAGTTTTTAGCAATCAGCCCCAGCATTTT.

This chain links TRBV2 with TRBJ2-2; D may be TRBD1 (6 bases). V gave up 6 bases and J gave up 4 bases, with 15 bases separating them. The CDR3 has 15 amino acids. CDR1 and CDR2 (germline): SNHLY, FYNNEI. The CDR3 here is CASSPDSRGTGELFF. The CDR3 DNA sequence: TGTGCCAGCAGCCCGGACAGCCGGGGCACCGGGGAGCTGTTTTTT.

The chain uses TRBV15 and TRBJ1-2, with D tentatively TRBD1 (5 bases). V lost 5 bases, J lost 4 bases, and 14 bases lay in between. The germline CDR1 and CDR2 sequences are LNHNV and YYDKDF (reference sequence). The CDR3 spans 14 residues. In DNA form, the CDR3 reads TGTGCCACCAGCTCGAATCAGGGCCTCTATGGCTACACCTTC. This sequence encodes CATSSNQGLYGYTF.

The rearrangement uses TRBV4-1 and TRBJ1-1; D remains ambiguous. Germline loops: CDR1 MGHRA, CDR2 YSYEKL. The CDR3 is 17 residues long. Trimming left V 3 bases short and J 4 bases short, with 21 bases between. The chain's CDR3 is CASSHPVGRREGTEAFF. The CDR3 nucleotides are TGCGCCAGCAGCCATCCTGTTGGGAGGAGGGAGGGCACTGAAGCTTTCTTT.

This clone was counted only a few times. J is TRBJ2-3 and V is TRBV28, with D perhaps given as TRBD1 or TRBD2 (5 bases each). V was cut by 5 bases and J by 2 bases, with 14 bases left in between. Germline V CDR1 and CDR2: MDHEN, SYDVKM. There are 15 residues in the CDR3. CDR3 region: CASSGTWGITDTQYF. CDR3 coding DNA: TGTGCCAGCAGTGGGACGTGGGGTATCACAGATACGCAGTATTTT. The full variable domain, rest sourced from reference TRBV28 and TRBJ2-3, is DVKVTQSSRYLVKRTGEKVFLECVQDMDHENMFWYRQDPGLGLRLIYFSYDVKMKEKGDIPEGYSVSREKKERFSLILESASTNQTSMYLCASSGTWGITDTQYFGPGTRLTVL.

The CDR3 spells CASSSGPYEQYF. CDR3 DNA sequence: TGTGCCAGCAGTTCCGGGCCCTACGAGCAGTACTTC. The V and J genes are TRBV27 and TRBJ2-7; D not certain. Germline CDR1 reads MNHEY; CDR2 reads SMNVEV (reference sequence). The CDR3 spans 12 residues. The V end lost 4 bases, the J end lost 2 bases, and 6 bases lay between the germline ends.

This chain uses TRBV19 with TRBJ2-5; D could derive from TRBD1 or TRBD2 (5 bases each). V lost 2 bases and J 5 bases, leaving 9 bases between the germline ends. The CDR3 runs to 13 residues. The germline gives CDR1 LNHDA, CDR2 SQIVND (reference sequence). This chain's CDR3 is CASSIQGDETQYF. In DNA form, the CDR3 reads TGTGCCAGTAGTATACAAGGGGACGAGACCCAGTACTTC. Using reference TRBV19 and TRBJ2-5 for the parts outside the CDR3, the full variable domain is DGGITQSPKYLFRKEGQNVTLSCEQNLNHDAMYWYRQDPGQGLRLIYYSQIVNDFQKGDIAEGYSVSREKKESFPLTVTSAQKNPTAFYLCASSIQGDETQYFGPGTRLLVL.

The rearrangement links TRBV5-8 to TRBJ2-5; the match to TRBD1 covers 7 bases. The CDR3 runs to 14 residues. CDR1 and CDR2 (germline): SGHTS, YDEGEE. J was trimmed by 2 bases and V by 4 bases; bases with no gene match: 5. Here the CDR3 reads CASSLGTAQETQYF. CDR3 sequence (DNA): TGTGCCAGCAGCCTTGGGACAGCACAAGAGACCCAGTACTTC.